Each of the 14 T cell receptor beta chains below was sequenced from the same sample in a study of shared clonotypes between healthy human individuals. The repertoire was sequenced with immunoSEQ multiplex PCR; TCRdb's copy has only in-frame clones and lacks some. The table records more than 600,000 clones, approximately 90% of them present only once. Terminally differentiated effector memory CD45RA+ cells were excluded by CCR7 positive selection of CD45RO-negative cells. Sequencing was performed on naive CD8+ T cells sorted from blood. Receptor source: a man aged 25 to 40 in good health.

The chain joins TRBV7-9 to TRBJ2-7; tentatively, D is TRBD1 or TRBD2 (5 bases each). CDR1 SEHNR and CDR2 FQNEAQ come from the germline V gene (reference sequence). Trimming shortened V by 5 bases and J by 0 bases, and 20 bases separated the two germline ends. The CDR3 loop spans 17 amino acids. CDR3 coding DNA: TGTGCCAGCAGCCCAAGGTCAGTCGGGGCCAGCTCCTACGAGCAGTACTTC. Translated: CASSPRSVGASSYEQYF.

The chain recombines TRBV7-8 with TRBJ1-1, with 9 bases that match TRBD1. CDR3 length: 16 residues. The germline CDR1 and CDR2 sequences are SGHVS and FQNEAQ. Trimming took 2 bases from V and 5 from J; bases not matched to a gene: 9. The CDR3 region has the DNA TGTGCCAGCAGCTTACCCCTGGGGACAGGGAGGACTGAAGCTTTCTTT. Its translation is CASSLPLGTGRTEAFF.

V gene TRBV27 combines with J gene TRBJ1-5; 7 bases map to TRBD1. The CDR3 totals 14 residues. The V segment lost 7 bases and the J segment 2 bases; nucleotides outside the gene matches: 5. The V gene's germline CDR1 is MNHEY and CDR2 SMNVEV (reference sequence). The CDR3 DNA reads TGTGCCAGCACTACTGGACAGGGCAATCAGCCCCAGCATTTT. Encoded protein: CASTTGQGNQPQHF.

A few counts support this clone. The chain joins TRBV7-9 to TRBJ1-5; D unresolved. This CDR3 comprises 15 residues. The ends were cut back, 2 bases at V and 7 bases at J, with 15 bases in the middle. The germline gives CDR1 SEHNR, CDR2 FQNEAQ (reference sequence). The CDR3 nucleotides are TGTGCCAGCAGCTTAAAGGGAGAGGGTTGGCAGCCCCAGCATTTT. As protein: CASSLKGEGWQPQHF.

This clone was detected only once. V and J are TRBV13 and TRBJ2-2, with D uncertain. CDR3 length: 14 residues. The germline V gene encodes CDR1 PRHDT and CDR2 FYEKMQ (reference sequence). V was pared by 4 bases and J by 1 base, with 7 bases between. The CDR3 region has the DNA TGTGCCAGCAGCTCTATTTTGAACACCGGGGAGCTGTTTTTT. Amino acids: CASSSILNTGELFF.

This chain joins TRBV6-5 and TRBJ2-1; 7 positions agree with TRBD2. The CDR3 length is 14 residues. Germline values: CDR1 MNHEY, CDR2 SVGAGI. J gave up 7 bases and V 10 bases, and 13 bases lay outside the gene matches. CDR3 coding DNA: TGTGCCACGACCACAGACGGGAGGTGGAATGAGCAGTTCTTC. Amino acids: CATTTDGRWNEQFF.

The genes are TRBV9 and TRBJ2-1; 8 nucleotides line up with TRBD2. The CDR3 loop spans 18 amino acids. The germline V gene has CDR1 SGDLS and CDR2 YYNGEE. Trimming removed 0 bases from V and 2 bases from J; junction bases left unmatched: 10. The CDR3 region has the DNA TGTGCCAGCAGCGTAGGGCCATTAGCGGGATCTACCTACAATGAGCAGTTCTTC. Amino acid sequence: CASSVGPLAGSTYNEQFF.

This clone was seen a single time. The chain couples TRBV15 to TRBJ2-1, with TRBD1 matching 9 bases. V lost 3 bases and J lost 9; bases outside the gene matches: 9. Germline CDR1 and CDR2: LNHNV and YYDKDF (reference sequence). The CDR3 is made up of 15 amino acids. DNA for the CDR3: TGTGCCACCAGCAGGCGACAGGGGGTGGAGGCTGAGCAGTTCTTC. It specifies CATSRRQGVEAEQFF.

This clone was recorded a few times. The V gene is TRBV27, the J gene TRBJ1-2, with TRBD1 matching over 7 bases. Germline CDR1 reads MNHEY; CDR2 reads SMNVEV (reference sequence). The J segment lost 4 bases and the V segment lost 5 bases, leaving 7 bases of the junction unmatched. CDR3 length equals 14 residues. CDR3 loop: CASSPQGGGYGYTF. The CDR3 region has the DNA TGTGCCAGCAGTCCTCAGGGGGGGGGCTATGGCTACACCTTC.

This chain joins TRBV6-1 and TRBJ2-3, with D possibly matching TRBD1 (6 bases). Germline V CDR1 and CDR2: MNHNS, SASEGT. The CDR3 extends over 15 amino acids. V gave up 3 bases and J gave up 0 bases, with 10 bases separating them. The CDR3 here is CASSDGQLSTDTQYF. The CDR3 coding sequence is TGTGCCAGCAGTGATGGACAGCTTAGCACAGATACGCAGTATTTT.

This clone was recorded once. The chain carries TRBV28 and TRBJ2-1; 7 nucleotides align to TRBD2. The CDR3 contains 15 residues. Per the germline V gene, CDR1 is MDHEN and CDR2 is SYDVKM. V was pared by 6 bases and J by 3 bases, with 8 bases of the junction left unmatched. This chain's CDR3 is CASRQTGTNYNEQFF. The CDR3 nucleotides read TGTGCCAGCAGGCAAACCGGGACTAACTACAATGAGCAGTTCTTC. Together with reference TRBV28 and TRBJ2-1, the CDR3 gives the full variable domain: DVKVTQSSRYLVKRTGEKVFLECVQDMDHENMFWYRQDPGLGLRLIYFSYDVKMKEKGDIPEGYSVSREKKERFSLILESASTNQTSMYLCASRQTGTNYNEQFFGPGTRLTVL.

The rearrangement joins TRBV4-1 to TRBJ2-7; D is ambiguous. The CDR3 contains 14 residues. Germline V lookup: CDR1 MGHRA, CDR2 YSYEKL. V was trimmed by 1 base and J by 3 bases, leaving 10 bases between them. The CDR3 here is CASSQAGNSYEQYF. DNA of the CDR3: TGCGCCAGCAGCCAAGCCGGCAACAGCTACGAGCAGTACTTC.

The chain couples TRBV19 to TRBJ2-2, with unresolved D. The V end was cut by 3 bases, the J end by 4 bases, with 3 bases between. Germline V gives CDR1 LNHDA, CDR2 SQIVND (reference sequence). The CDR3 spans 12 residues. The CDR3 sequence is CASSIPTGELFF. The CDR3 bases are TGTGCCAGTAGTATCCCCACCGGGGAGCTGTTTTTT.

The J gene is TRBJ1-1, the V gene TRBV7-3, with D uncertain. Trimming took 1 base from V and 1 from J, leaving 10 bases between them. The CDR3 runs 15 residues. Germline V lookup: CDR1 SGHTA, CDR2 FQGTGA. The CDR3 bases are TGTGCCAGCAGCTTAAATTCGGGTCCGAACACTGAAGCTTTCTTT. It codes for CASSLNSGPNTEAFF.